The rows below give T cell receptor beta chains drawn from one sample of a study of blood T cell repertoires in COVID-19. Libraries were prepared by immunoSEQ multiplex PCR; TCRdb keeps only in-frame clonotypes and omits some of them. The table lists about 160,000 clones, 60% to 85% of them singletons. The sample was peripheral blood. These receptor sequences come from a man between 60 and 75 years old with acute or convalescent COVID-19. CDR3s include the opening cysteine and the closing phenylalanine or tryptophan. The D gene is left open where the match is weak. Clone size is stated in some rows and not others, as once, few, many or a class when expanded.

TRBV12-5	NA	NA	TRBJ1-5	CASGLSQTGQPQHF	TGTGCTAGTGGTTTGTCGCAGACGGGTCAGCCCCAGCATTTT
TRBV18	few	NA	TRBJ2-7	CASSPRDFYEQYF	TGTGCCAGCTCACCCCGGGACTTTTACGAGCAGTACTTC
TRBV5-1	NA	TRBD1	TRBJ1-2	CASSYTGTGVTYGYTF	TGCGCCAGCAGCTACACCGGGACAGGGGTAACCTATGGCTACACCTTC
TRBV7-2	NA	TRBD2	TRBJ2-2	CASSLVGGAGELFF	TGTGCCAGCAGCTTAGTCGGGGGGGCCGGGGAGCTGTTTTTT
TRBV10-3	NA	NA	TRBJ1-5	CAISEGGDQPQHF	TGTGCCATCAGTGAGGGAGGCGATCAGCCCCAGCATTTT
TRBV9	NA	NA	TRBJ1-3	CASSVKGFRNTIYF	TGTGCCAGCAGCGTAAAGGGGTTTCGAAACACCATATATTTT
TRBV9	once	NA	TRBJ1-4	CASSPTGTNEKLFF	TGTGCCAGCAGCCCTACAGGGACTAATGAAAAACTGTTTTTT
TRBV7-2	NA	NA	TRBJ1-2	CASSVPGTSGYGYTF	TGTGCCAGCAGCGTCCCCGGGACTTCGGGCTATGGCTACACCTTC
TRBV29-1	NA	NA	TRBJ1-1	CSVFRGTEAFF	TGCAGCGTATTTAGGGGGACTGAAGCTTTCTTT
TRBV6-5	NA	NA	TRBJ2-2	CATRGGGAGTGELFF	TGTGCCACCCGAGGAGGGGGCGCAGGGACCGGGGAGCTGTTTTTT
TRBV7-2	NA	TRBD1	TRBJ1-1	CASSPYRGWTEAFF	TGTGCCAGCAGCCCTTACAGGGGTTGGACTGAAGCTTTCTTT
TRBV6-5	NA	TRBD1	TRBJ1-5	CASRDGQASNQPQHF	TGTGCCAGCAGGGATGGACAGGCTAGCAATCAGCCCCAGCATTTT
TRBV7-2	once	NA	TRBJ1-1	CASRPRGQNTEAFF	TGTGCCAGCAGACCCAGGGGTCAGAACACTGAAGCTTTCTTT
TRBV6-2/TRBV6-3	NA	NA	TRBJ2-2	CASSNRVAGELFF	TGTGCCAGCAGTAACAGGGTGGCCGGGGAGCTGTTTTTT
TRBV5-1	NA	NA	TRBJ1-1	CASSPQAVGSMNTEAFF	TGCGCCAGCAGCCCCCAAGCGGTGGGGTCCATGAACACTGAAGCTTTCTTT
TRBV5-4	NA	NA	TRBJ2-6	CASSLEPGRSAGANVLTF	TGTGCCAGCAGCTTGGAACCTGGGAGAAGTGCGGGGGCCAACGTCCTGACTTTC
TRBV3-1/TRBV3-2	NA	TRBD2	TRBJ2-5	CASSQDGREGRTQYF	TGTGCCAGCAGCCAAGATGGTCGGGAGGGTCGGACCCAGTACTTC
TRBV6-5	NA	TRBD1	TRBJ1-5	CASRTGVGQPQHF	TGTGCCAGCAGAACAGGGGTCGGTCAGCCCCAGCATTTT
TRBV5-6	NA	TRBD2	TRBJ2-7	CASIYKGTSGSYEQYF	TGTGCCAGCATTTATAAGGGGACTAGCGGTTCCTACGAGCAGTACTTC
TRBV29-1	NA	TRBD1	TRBJ2-7	CSVEALDRVGEQYF	TGCAGCGTTGAAGCTCTGGACAGGGTTGGGGAGCAGTACTTC